This TCR beta chain was sequenced in a study of cytomegalovirus exposure and HLA in healthy donors. Overall study: Membership in the Caucasian-associated ancestry cluster was found for 65% to 85% of approximately 430 genotyped donors. Study-level results: Later work found most CMV-associated TCR beta chains apparently HLA-restricted. By HLA locus, TCR association rates varied in a later analysis, with DRB1 showing the most and HLA-C the fewest. Usually a TCR sequence was rare, but some public TCRs were found in many donors.

V gave up 3 bases and J gave up 8 bases; unmatched junction bases: 3. The germline V gene has CDR1 MNHEY and CDR2 SMNVEV (reference sequence). The CDR3 has 12 residues. It was with 60 Vbeta and 13 Jbeta primers that the PCR ran. Data came from immunoSEQ multiplex PCR; TCRdb stores just in-frame clones and leaves some out. The table has roughly 160,000 clones, roughly 80% seen once. A note on this clone: Its antigen remains unidentified.

This chain connects TRBV27 to TRBJ1-2, with 7 bases matching TRBD1. What was sequenced was PBMCs. This receptor was taken from a man aged 30 to 45 in good health and CMV-seropositive. DNA of the CDR3: TGTGCCAGCAGTTTCCAGGGGGGCGGCTACACCTTC. It encodes CASSFQGGGYTF.